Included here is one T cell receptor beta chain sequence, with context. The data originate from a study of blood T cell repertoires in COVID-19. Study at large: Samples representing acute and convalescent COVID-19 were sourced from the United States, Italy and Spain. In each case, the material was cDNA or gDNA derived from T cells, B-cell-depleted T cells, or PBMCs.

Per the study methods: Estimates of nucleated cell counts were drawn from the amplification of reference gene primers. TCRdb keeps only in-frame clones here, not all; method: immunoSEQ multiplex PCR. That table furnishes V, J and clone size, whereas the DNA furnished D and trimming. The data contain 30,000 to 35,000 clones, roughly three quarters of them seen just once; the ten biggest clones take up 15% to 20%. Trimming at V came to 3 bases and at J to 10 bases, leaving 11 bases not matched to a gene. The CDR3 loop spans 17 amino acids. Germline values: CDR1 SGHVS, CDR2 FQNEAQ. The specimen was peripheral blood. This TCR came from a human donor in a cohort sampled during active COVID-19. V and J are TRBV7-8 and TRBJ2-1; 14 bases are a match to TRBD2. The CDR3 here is CASSFQTSGRAFEEQFF. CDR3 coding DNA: TGTGCCAGCAGCTTTCAGACTAGCGGGAGGGCCTTCGAAGAGCAGTTCTTC.